This T cell receptor beta chain originates from a study of regulatory T cells in long-lasting Graves disease. As for the study in general: A definition of persistent Graves' disease required over 5 years of antithyroid drugs plus positive TSH receptor antibodies.

There are many counts of this clonotype. Its antigen is undetermined. Study conclusions and caveats: Lower TCR diversity was seen in persistent Graves' patients than in newly diagnosed ones.

Through Arm-PCR of CDR3 regions and iRepertoire HTBI primers, TCR beta libraries were built. MiXCR, run by TCRdb on the multiplex PCR reads, gives a single entry per CDR3 protein. The sample has 300,000 to 350,000 distinct CDR3 sequences; roughly 21% are singletons. The time point: persistent/refractory GD, antithyroid drugs over 5 years with positive TRAb. Following extraction of RNA from PBMCs, that RNA was used to make the TCR library. The V end was cut by 3 bases, the J end by 7 bases, with 19 bases between. CDR3 length: 16 amino acids. Germline loops: CDR1 MGHRA, CDR2 YSYEKL. The chain links TRBV4-1 to TRBJ1-5, with D unresolved. Source: peripheral blood mononuclear cells (PBMCs), taken when the disease was refractory, from a patient treated with antithyroid drugs. The clonotype originates from a female donor with Graves disease. The chain's CDR3 is CASSHPGPFAGQPQHF. As DNA, the CDR3 is TGCGCCAGCAGCCATCCCGGTCCATTCGCCGGGCAGCCCCAGCATTTT.